One and the same sample provided the 2 T cell receptor beta chains below, sequenced in a study of blood T cell repertoires in COVID-19. This table comes from immunoSEQ multiplex PCR, and its TCRdb copy is limited to in-frame clones, with some not included. The sample gives 100,000 or so clones, roughly 80% of which show up once; 10% to 15% is in the top ten. The sequencing sample was made of peripheral blood. The source of these receptors is a woman in her 70s with active or convalescent COVID-19.

The chain uses TRBV5-1 and TRBJ2-3; weak D call: TRBD2 (5 bases). V was trimmed by 0 bases and J by 4 bases, leaving 12 bases between them. The CDR3 is 15 residues long. Looked up from germline, CDR1 is SGHRS and CDR2 is YFSETQ. The CDR3 region is CASSLVGSDPDTQYF. DNA for the CDR3: TGCGCCAGCAGCTTGGTCGGTAGCGACCCAGATACGCAGTATTTT.

The V call is TRBV12-3 or TRBV12-4, the J call TRBJ1-5; TRBD1 is a possible D gene (6 bases). The germline V and J ends were trimmed by 5 bases and 7 bases, with 12 bases remaining between them. This CDR3 contains 13 residues. The CDR3 loop reads CASSGQRGQPQHF. In nucleotides, the CDR3 is TGTGCCAGCAGTGGACAGAGGGGCCAGCCCCAGCATTTT.